Listed here are 21 T cell receptor beta chains from one sample, sequenced in a study of Ad26.COV2.S vaccination and SARS-CoV-2 variants. Data came from immunoSEQ multiplex PCR; TCRdb stores just in-frame clones and leaves some out. The repertoire holds around 140,000 clones, with roughly 85% as singletons. The specimen was peripheral blood, collected after recovery from COVID-19. The receptors originated from a human donor who had recovered from COVID-19.

This chain links TRBV19 with TRBJ2-2; unclear D gene. V was trimmed by 7 bases and J by 8 bases, leaving 11 bases between them. This CDR3 region has 12 residues. Germline-derived CDR1 and CDR2 are LNHDA and SQIVND (reference sequence). CDR3: CASTKEKGELFF. CDR3 DNA sequence: TGTGCCAGTACCAAAGAGAAAGGGGAGCTGTTTTTT.

The V gene is TRBV18, the J gene TRBJ1-1; D may be TRBD1 (6 bases). The CDR3 is 13 residues long. The V end was cut by 4 bases, the J end by 4 bases, with 10 bases between. CDR1 and CDR2 from the germline V gene are KGHSH and LQKENI. This CDR3 is CASSRLDSTEAFF. CDR3 in DNA: TGTGCCAGCTCACGCCTGGACAGCACTGAAGCTTTCTTT.

The J gene is TRBJ2-5, the V gene TRBV4-3; TRBD1 matches 7 bases. J was trimmed by 5 bases and V by 3 bases; bases with no gene match: 12. The CDR3 covers 16 residues. Per the germline V gene, CDR1 is LGHNA and CDR2 is YSLEER. The CDR3 DNA is TGCGCCAGCAGCCACGAGGCCACAGGGGATGGCGAGACCCAGTACTTC. It translates to CASSHEATGDGETQYF.

The chain carries TRBV6-2 or TRBV6-3 and TRBJ1-3; D gene uncertain. V was clipped by 4 bases and J by 3 bases, with 13 bases between them. The length of the CDR3 is 15 residues. Germline lookup yields CDR1 MNHEY and CDR2 SVGEGT. CDR3 region: CASSSMGYDGNTIYF. As DNA, the CDR3 is TGTGCCAGCAGTTCCATGGGCTACGATGGAAACACCATATATTTT.

This chain uses TRBV28 with TRBJ1-2; 9 positions agree with TRBD1. The CDR3 is made up of 15 amino acids. Germline loops: CDR1 MDHEN, CDR2 SYDVKM. Trimming cost V 1 base and J 4 bases; bases outside gene matches: 4. CDR3 amino acids: CASSLSGTGSYGYTF. The CDR3 region has the DNA TGTGCCAGCAGTTTATCGGGGACAGGGAGCTATGGCTACACCTTC.

In DNA form, the CDR3 reads TGCGCCAGCAGCCAAGATGGACCCCTTGATGAGTACAATGAGCAGTTCTTC. It specifies CASSQDGPLDEYNEQFF. V and J are TRBV4-3 and TRBJ2-1; D unclear. The CDR3 length is 17 residues. The V gene lost 0 bases and the J gene lost 4 bases, with 16 bases spanning the gap. The germline gives CDR1 LGHNA, CDR2 YSLEER.

The V and J genes are TRBV6-1 and TRBJ1-4; D is ambiguous. Trimming took off 0 bases at V and 9 bases at J, with 8 bases between the two ends. The CDR3 length is 13 residues. CDR1 is MNHNS, CDR2 SASEGT, per germline. CDR3 sequence (DNA): TGTGCCAGCAGTGAAGCCGTGGGTAAAAAACTGTTTTTT. Its protein is CASSEAVGKKLFF.

This sequence joins TRBV27 and TRBJ2-3; 11 bases are a match to TRBD1. The CDR3 runs to 16 residues. The germline gives CDR1 MNHEY, CDR2 SMNVEV (reference sequence). Trimming removed 5 bases from V and 5 bases from J; junction bases left unmatched: 9. The CDR3 bases are TGTGCCAGCAGTCTTCGGACAGGGGGCGGGATAGATACGCAGTATTTT. It is translated as CASSLRTGGGIDTQYF.

The CDR3 here is CASSLGTYQETQYF. CDR3 coding DNA: TGTGCCAGCAGCCTGGGGACATACCAAGAGACCCAGTACTTC. This chain uses TRBV7-9 with TRBJ2-5, with D perhaps matching TRBD1 (6 bases). V was clipped by 5 bases and J by 0 bases, with 10 bases between them. CDR3 length: 14 amino acids. The V gene's germline CDR1 is SEHNR and CDR2 FQNEAQ (reference sequence).

J is TRBJ1-2 and V is TRBV6-2 or TRBV6-3, with D tentatively TRBD1 (6 bases). Germline CDR1 is MNHEY and CDR2 is SVGEGT. Trimming removed 0 bases at V and 1 base at J, with 12 bases between. This CDR3 spans 16 amino acids. The CDR3 sequence: CASSYSTRGGNYGYTF. The DNA for the CDR3 is TGTGCCAGCAGTTACTCAACCAGGGGAGGTAACTATGGCTACACCTTC.

The chain has TRBV7-2 and TRBJ1-4, with D unclear. V gave up 1 base and J gave up 4 bases, with 10 bases separating them. The CDR3 runs 15 residues. Germline V gene data show CDR1 as SGHTA and CDR2 as FQGNSA. The CDR3 sequence is CASSLDGRHNEKLFF. DNA of the CDR3: TGTGCCAGCAGCTTAGATGGCAGGCATAATGAAAAACTGTTTTTT.

The V gene is TRBV18, the J gene TRBJ2-3; TRBD1 might be the D (6 bases). Trimming left V 3 bases short and J 5 bases short, with 21 bases between. Germline loops: CDR1 KGHSH, CDR2 LQKENI. CDR3 length: 17 residues. CDR3 loop: CASSPRDIKTWGDTQYF. The CDR3 nucleotides are TGTGCCAGCTCACCTAGGGACATTAAAACCTGGGGAGATACGCAGTATTTT.

V gene TRBV11-2 combines with J gene TRBJ2-3; D not certain. Deletions cut 0 bases from V and 6 bases from J, with 7 bases between. The CDR3 runs to 13 residues. From germline, CDR1 is SGHAT and CDR2 FQNNGV. CDR3 bases: TGTGCCAGCAGCTTAGAGCTTTCGGATACGCAGTATTTT. Translated, it gives CASSLELSDTQYF.

In this sample, this clone turned up once. V gene TRBV19 combines with J gene TRBJ1-1; D gene ambiguous. The CDR3 runs to 14 residues. Trimming removed 3 bases at V and 5 bases at J, with 13 bases between. CDR1 LNHDA and CDR2 SQIVND come from the germline V gene (reference sequence). This chain's CDR3 is CASSMLPVVTEAFF. CDR3 coding DNA: TGTGCCAGTAGTATGCTCCCTGTAGTAACTGAAGCTTTCTTT.

This clone was recorded many times. The J gene is TRBJ1-1, the V gene TRBV30; D is perhaps TRBD1 (6 bases). Germline loops: CDR1 GTSNPN, CDR2 SVGIG (reference sequence). This CDR3 spans 14 amino acids. V gave up 8 bases and J gave up 0 bases, with 16 bases separating them. CDR3 bases: TGTGCCCGACGGGCAGGGGTTCTGAACACTGAAGCTTTCTTT. Its translation: CARRAGVLNTEAFF. Full variable domain (outside the CDR3, taken from reference TRBV30 and TRBJ1-1): SQTIHQWPATLVQPVGSPLSLECTVEGTSNPNLYWYRQAAGRGLQLLFYSVGIGQISSEVPQNLSASRPQDRQFILSSKKLLLSDSGFYLCARRAGVLNTEAFFGQGTRLTVV.

The rearrangement joins TRBV6-6 to TRBJ2-3, with TRBD1 matching 9 bases. V shed 8 bases and J 2 bases; nucleotides not matched to a gene: 5. The length of the CDR3 is 14 residues. CDR1 and CDR2 (germline): MNHNY, SVGAGI (reference sequence). CDR3: CASRGDRDTDTQYF. The CDR3 nucleotides read TGTGCCAGCCGGGGGGACAGGGACACAGATACGCAGTATTTT.

The rearrangement links TRBV7-8 to TRBJ1-3, with D unclear. Per germline, CDR1 SGHVS and CDR2 FQNEAQ. CDR3 length: 16 residues. The ends were cut back, 5 bases at V and 0 bases at J, with 14 bases in the middle. CDR3 in amino acids: CASSTDRGFSGNTIYF. The CDR3 nucleotides read TGTGCCAGCAGCACAGACCGGGGTTTCTCTGGAAACACCATATATTTT.

The chain is built from TRBV27 and TRBJ1-1, with D perhaps TRBD1 (6 bases). CDR1 is MNHEY, CDR2 SMNVEV, per germline (reference sequence). The CDR3 covers 13 residues. V lost 6 bases to trimming and J lost 0 bases, with 8 bases between them. The CDR3 loop is CASRRDMNTEAFF. The CDR3 nucleotides are TGTGCCAGCAGGCGGGACATGAACACTGAAGCTTTCTTT.

This sequence joins TRBV7-9 and TRBJ2-6, with 8 bases matching TRBD2. Germline CDR1 SEHNR, CDR2 FQNEAQ (reference sequence). The CDR3 extends over 16 amino acids. With V trimmed by 3 bases and J by 3 bases, 4 bases remained unmatched. CDR3 sequence reads: CASSLLAGRGANVLTF. The CDR3 DNA reads TGTGCCAGCAGCTTGCTAGCGGGTCGTGGGGCCAACGTCCTGACTTTC.

CDR3: CASLRRSGDQPQHF. The CDR3 bases are TGTGCCAGCCTCCGGAGGTCCGGAGATCAGCCCCAGCATTTT. V and J are TRBV6-5 and TRBJ1-5; D gene unclear. The CDR3 covers 14 residues. Trimming removed 8 bases at V and 5 bases at J, with 16 bases between. Germline loops: CDR1 MNHEY, CDR2 SVGAGI.

The genes are TRBV7-4 and TRBJ2-1, with D perhaps assigned TRBD1 or TRBD2 (5 bases each). The CDR3 has 15 amino acids. The V end lost 0 bases, the J end lost 8 bases, and 14 bases lay between the germline ends. Germline CDR1 and CDR2: SGHVT and SQSDAQ. CDR3 sequence reads: CASSLARERGHEQFF. Written as DNA, the CDR3 is TGTGCCAGCAGCTTAGCCAGGGAAAGAGGGCATGAGCAGTTCTTC.